This T cell receptor (beta chain) was sequenced during a study of beta chain features in type 1 diabetes. Study-level results: Lower insertion and higher deletion counts appeared at VDJ junctions in type 1 diabetes patients. Any HLA type influence on TCRB rearrangement was left unresolved here. With patients and controls alike, PCR might favor shorter templates to an equal degree. Patients' naive, central memory and Treg TCRB repertoires seemed closer to one another than those of healthy donors.

Every isolated RNA sample was fully reverse transcribed, so sequencing captured expressed TCRB transcripts. TCRdb's copy holds only in-frame clones and misses some; the assay was immunoSEQ multiplex PCR. Of about 220,000 clones listed, about 11% are singletons. From germline, CDR1 is SGDLS and CDR2 YYNGEE. Trimming removed 0 bases from V and 3 bases from J, with 10 bases in between. There are 14 residues in the CDR3. Remarks on this clone: Its antigen is not identified.

The sequence came from a man younger than 35 in good health. The rearrangement links TRBV9 to TRBJ2-7; D remains ambiguous. The sequenced sample was central memory CD4+ T cells from blood. In DNA form, the CDR3 reads TGTGCCAGCAGCGTAGAGGACGAGGACTACGAGCAGTACTTC. It specifies CASSVEDEDYEQYF.